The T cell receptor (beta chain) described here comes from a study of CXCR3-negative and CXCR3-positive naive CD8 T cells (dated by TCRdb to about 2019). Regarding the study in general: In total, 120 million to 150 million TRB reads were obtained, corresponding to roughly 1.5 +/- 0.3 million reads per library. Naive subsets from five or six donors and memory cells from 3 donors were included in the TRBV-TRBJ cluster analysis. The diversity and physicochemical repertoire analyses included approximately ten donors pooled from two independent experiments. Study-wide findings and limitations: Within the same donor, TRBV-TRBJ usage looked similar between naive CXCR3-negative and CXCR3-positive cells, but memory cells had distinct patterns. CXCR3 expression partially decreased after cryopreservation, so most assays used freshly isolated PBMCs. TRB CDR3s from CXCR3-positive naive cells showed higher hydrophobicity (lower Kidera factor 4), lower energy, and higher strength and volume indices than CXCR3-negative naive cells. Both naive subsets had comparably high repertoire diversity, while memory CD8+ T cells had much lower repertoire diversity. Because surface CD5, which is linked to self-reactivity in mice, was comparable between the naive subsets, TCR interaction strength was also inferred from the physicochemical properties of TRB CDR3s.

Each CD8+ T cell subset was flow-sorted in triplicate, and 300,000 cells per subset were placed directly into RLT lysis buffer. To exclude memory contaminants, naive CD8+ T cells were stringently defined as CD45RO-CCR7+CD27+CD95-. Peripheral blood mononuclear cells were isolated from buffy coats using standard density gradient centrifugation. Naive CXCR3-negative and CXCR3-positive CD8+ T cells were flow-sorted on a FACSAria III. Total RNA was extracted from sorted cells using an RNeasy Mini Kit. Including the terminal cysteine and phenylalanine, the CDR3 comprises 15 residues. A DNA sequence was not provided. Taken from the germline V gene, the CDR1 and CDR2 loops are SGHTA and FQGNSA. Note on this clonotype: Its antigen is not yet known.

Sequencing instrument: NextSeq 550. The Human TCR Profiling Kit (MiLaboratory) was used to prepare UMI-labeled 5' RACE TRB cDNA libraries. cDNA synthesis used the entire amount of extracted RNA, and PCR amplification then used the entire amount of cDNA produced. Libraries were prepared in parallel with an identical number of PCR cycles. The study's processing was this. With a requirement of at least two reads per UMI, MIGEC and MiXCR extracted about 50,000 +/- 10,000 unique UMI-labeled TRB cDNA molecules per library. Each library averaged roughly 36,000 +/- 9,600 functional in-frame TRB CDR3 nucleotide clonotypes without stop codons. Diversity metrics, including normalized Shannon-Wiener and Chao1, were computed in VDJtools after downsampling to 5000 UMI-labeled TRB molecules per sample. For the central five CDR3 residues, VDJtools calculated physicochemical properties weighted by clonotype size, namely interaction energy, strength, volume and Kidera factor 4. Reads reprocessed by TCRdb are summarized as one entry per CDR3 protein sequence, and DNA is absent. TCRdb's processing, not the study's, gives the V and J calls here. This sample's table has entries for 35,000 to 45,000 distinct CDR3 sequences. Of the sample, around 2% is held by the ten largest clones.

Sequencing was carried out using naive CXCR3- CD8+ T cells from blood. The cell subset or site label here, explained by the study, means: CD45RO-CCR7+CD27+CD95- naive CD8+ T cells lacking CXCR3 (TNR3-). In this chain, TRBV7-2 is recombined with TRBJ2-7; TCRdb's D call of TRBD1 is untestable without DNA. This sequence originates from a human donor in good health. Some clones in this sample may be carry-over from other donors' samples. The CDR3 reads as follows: CASSSAWGANYEQYF.